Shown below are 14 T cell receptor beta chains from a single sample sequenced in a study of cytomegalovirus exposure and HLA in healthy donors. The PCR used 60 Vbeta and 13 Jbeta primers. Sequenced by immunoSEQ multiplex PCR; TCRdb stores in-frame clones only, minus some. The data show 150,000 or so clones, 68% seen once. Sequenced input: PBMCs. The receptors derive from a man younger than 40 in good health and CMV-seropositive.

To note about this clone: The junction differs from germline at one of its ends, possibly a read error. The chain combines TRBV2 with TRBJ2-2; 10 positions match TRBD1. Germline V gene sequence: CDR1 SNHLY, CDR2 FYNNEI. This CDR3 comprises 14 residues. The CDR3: CVSIRTGGTGELFF. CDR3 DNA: TGTGTCAGCATCCGGACAGGGGGGACCGGGGAGCTGTTTTTT.

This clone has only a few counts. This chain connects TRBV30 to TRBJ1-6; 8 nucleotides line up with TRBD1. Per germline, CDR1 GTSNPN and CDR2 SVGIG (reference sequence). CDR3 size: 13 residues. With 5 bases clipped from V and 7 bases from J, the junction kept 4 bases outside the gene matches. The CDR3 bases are TGTGCCTGGGGGGACAGGTCCAATTCACCCCTCCACTTT. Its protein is CAWGDRSNSPLHF.

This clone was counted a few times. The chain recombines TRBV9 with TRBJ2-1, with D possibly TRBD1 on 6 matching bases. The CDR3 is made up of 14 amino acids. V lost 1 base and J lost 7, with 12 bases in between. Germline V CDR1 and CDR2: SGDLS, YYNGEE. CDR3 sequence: CASSVSQGPNEQFF. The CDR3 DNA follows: TGTGCCAGCAGCGTATCCCAGGGGCCGAATGAGCAGTTCTTC.

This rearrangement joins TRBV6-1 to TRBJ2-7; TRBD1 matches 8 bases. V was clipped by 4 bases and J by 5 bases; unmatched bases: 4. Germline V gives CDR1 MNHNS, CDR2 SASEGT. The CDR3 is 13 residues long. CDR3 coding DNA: TGTGCCAGCAGTGCCAGGGGGCTCAACGAGCAGTACTTC. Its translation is CASSARGLNEQYF.

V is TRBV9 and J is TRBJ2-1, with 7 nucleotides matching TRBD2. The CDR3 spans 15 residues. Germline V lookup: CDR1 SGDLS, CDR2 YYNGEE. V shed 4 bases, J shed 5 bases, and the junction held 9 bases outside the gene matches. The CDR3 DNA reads TGTGCCAGCAGCCAGTTCGGGGGGTTAAACAATGAGCAGTTCTTC. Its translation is CASSQFGGLNNEQFF. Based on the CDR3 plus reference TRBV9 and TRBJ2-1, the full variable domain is DSGVTQTPKHLITATGQRVTLRCSPRSGDLSVYWYQQSLDQGLQFLIQYYNGEERAKGNILERFSAQQFPDLHSELNLSSLELGDSALYFCASSQFGGLNNEQFFGPGTRLTVL.

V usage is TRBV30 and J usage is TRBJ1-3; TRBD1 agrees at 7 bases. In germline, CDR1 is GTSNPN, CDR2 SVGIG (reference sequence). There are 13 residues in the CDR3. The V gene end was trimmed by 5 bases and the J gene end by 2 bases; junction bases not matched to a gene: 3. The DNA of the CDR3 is TGTGCCTGGGGGGGGACAGCTGGAAACACCATATATTTT. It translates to CAWGGTAGNTIYF.

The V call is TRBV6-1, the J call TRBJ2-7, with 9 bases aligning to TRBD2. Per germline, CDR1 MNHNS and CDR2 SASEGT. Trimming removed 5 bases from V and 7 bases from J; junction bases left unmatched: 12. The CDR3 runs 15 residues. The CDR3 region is CASSPYASGIYEQYF. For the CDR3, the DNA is TGTGCCAGCAGTCCCTATGCTAGCGGGATTTATGAGCAGTACTTC.

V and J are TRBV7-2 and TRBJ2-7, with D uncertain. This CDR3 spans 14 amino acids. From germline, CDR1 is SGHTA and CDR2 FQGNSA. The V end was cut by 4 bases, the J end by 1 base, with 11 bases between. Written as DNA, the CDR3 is TGTGCCAGCAGCTATTCAGGCATTTCCTACGAGCAGTACTTC. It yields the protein CASSYSGISYEQYF.

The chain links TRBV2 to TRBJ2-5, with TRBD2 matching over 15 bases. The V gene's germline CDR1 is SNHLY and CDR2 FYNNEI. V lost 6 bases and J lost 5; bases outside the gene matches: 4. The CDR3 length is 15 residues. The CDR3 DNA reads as TGTGCCAGCAGGCGGACTAGCGGGAGGGGTGAGACCCAGTACTTC. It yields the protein CASRRTSGRGETQYF.

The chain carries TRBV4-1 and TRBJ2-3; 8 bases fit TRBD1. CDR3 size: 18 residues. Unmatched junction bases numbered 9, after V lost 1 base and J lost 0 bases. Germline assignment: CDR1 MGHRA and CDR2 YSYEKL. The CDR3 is CASSQVGEQGGSTDTQYF. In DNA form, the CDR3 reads TGCGCCAGCAGCCAAGTGGGAGAACAGGGGGGAAGCACAGATACGCAGTATTTT.

The CDR3: CATWRGALFEQYF. As DNA, the CDR3 is TGTGCCACCTGGCGGGGGGCGCTATTCGAGCAGTACTTC. J is TRBJ2-7 and V is TRBV6-5, with 8 bases lining up with TRBD2. Germline V gene lookup returns CDR1 MNHEY and CDR2 SVGAGI. This CDR3 has 13 residues. V trimming: 10 bases; J trimming: 6 bases; junction bases outside the gene matches: 11.

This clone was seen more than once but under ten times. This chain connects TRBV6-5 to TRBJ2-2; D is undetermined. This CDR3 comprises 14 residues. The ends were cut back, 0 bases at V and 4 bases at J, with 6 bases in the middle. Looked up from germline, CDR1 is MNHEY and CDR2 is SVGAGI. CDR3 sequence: CASSYSVSTGELFF. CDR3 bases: TGTGCCAGCAGTTACTCTGTCAGCACCGGGGAGCTGTTTTTT.

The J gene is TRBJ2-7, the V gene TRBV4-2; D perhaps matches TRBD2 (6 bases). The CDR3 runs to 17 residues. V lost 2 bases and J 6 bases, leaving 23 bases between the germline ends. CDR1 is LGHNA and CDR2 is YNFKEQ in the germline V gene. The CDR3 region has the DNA TGTGCCAGCAGCCAATATCGGTCGGGAGTGGCGGAATTCGAGCAGTACTTC. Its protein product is CASSQYRSGVAEFEQYF.

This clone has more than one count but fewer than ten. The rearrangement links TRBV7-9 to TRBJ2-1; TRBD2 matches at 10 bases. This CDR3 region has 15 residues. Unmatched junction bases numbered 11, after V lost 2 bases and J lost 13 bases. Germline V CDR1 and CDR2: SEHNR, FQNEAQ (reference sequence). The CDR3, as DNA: TGTGCCAGCAGCTTACCCGAGCGGGAGGGCCGGTTACAGTTCTTC. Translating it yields CASSLPEREGRLQFF.